This T cell receptor beta chain was recorded in a study of graft-versus-host responses after intestinal transplantation. Study as a whole: Transplants given to recipients were multivisceral, liver-intestinal, or isolated intestinal.

Some clones are missing from TCRdb's copy, which holds only in-frame ones; the method was immunoSEQ multiplex PCR. The sample gives approximately 38,000 clones, under 85% of which show up once; around 3.2% is in the top ten. The CDR3 is made up of 16 amino acids. With V trimmed by 4 bases and J by 0 bases, 7 bases remained unmatched. Germline values: CDR1 SGHNT, CDR2 YYREEE (reference sequence). Study-level points and caveats: Some patients had graft-donor T cell macrochimerism, and their allografts showed high graft-versus-host to host-versus-graft clonal ratios. Some GvH clones were seen earlier in gut or blood, suggesting intestinal origin.

For this clone: Its antigen remains unknown.

The chain links TRBV5-4 to TRBJ2-7, with 10 bases that match TRBD2. Sequences were derived from PBMCs, sampled 1070 days after transplant. The sequence derives from a human patient who received an intestinal transplant, so some T cells may come from the graft donor. Written as DNA, the CDR3 is TGTGCCAGCAGCAACCAGGGACTAGCGCGCTCCTACGAGCAGTACTTC. Its translation: CASSNQGLARSYEQYF.